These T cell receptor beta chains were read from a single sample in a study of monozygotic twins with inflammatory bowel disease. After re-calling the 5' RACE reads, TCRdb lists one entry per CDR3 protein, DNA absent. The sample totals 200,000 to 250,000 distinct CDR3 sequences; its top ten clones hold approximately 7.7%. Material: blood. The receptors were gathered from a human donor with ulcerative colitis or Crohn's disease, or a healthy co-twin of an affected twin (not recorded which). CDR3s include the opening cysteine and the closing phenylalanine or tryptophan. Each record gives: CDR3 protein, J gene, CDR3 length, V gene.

CASSQARLAGSYEQYF TRBJ2-7 16 TRBV3-1
CASSYGQGGQETQYF TRBJ2-5 15 TRBV7-7
CSFTRPGQSSYEQYF TRBJ2-7 15 TRBV29-1
CASSLGLAGEDEQFF TRBJ2-1 15 TRBV7-2
CSARDQTGASYEQYF TRBJ2-7 15 TRBV20-1
CASSLVAGPQETQYF TRBJ2-5 15 TRBV7-9
CASSINWGQGAFLYGYTF TRBJ1-2 18 TRBV19
CASRLIGQMFNTEAFF TRBJ1-1 16 TRBV12-3/TRBV12-4
CASSSLTSGRTRSTDTQYF TRBJ2-3 19 TRBV12-3/TRBV12-4
CASSYSTSGVNNEQFF TRBJ2-1 16 TRBV6-2/TRBV6-3
CASSPRPLGYEQYF TRBJ2-7 14 TRBV27
CASSIRWRDTEAFF TRBJ1-1 14 TRBV19
CASSLRASYEQYF TRBJ2-7 13 TRBV27
CSAQQPGGYNEQFF TRBJ2-1 14 TRBV20-1
CAWSLYNEQFF TRBJ2-1 11 TRBV30
CAIRGSGSQETQYF TRBJ2-5 14 TRBV10-3
CAWLYGTGGYNYGYTF TRBJ1-2 16 TRBV30
CASRKGTANYGYTF TRBJ1-2 14 TRBV6-2/TRBV6-3
CASSLRWADALTF TRBJ2-6 13 TRBV7-2
CAISAGPYEKLFF TRBJ1-4 13 TRBV10-3
CASSGAPGRENTEAFF TRBJ1-1 16 TRBV6-2/TRBV6-3
CASSQDLAGGGYNEQFF TRBJ2-1 17 TRBV4-2
CSVGGDVADTQYF TRBJ2-3 13 TRBV29-1
CASSHDRVEPYEQYF TRBJ2-7 15 TRBV5-4
CASSQELVSSTGELFF TRBJ2-2 16 TRBV4-2
CSATEFFNSPLHF TRBJ1-6 13 TRBV20-1
CASSLSRDEQYF TRBJ2-7 12 TRBV12-3/TRBV12-4
CASTFFPLTNTDTQYF TRBJ2-3 16 TRBV12-3/TRBV12-4
CSCEQGGDTQYF TRBJ2-3 12 TRBV29-1
CASSFAVTDTQYF TRBJ2-3 13 TRBV11-2
CASSRGVNTEAFF TRBJ1-1 13 TRBV7-3
CASSTYYEQYF TRBJ2-7 11 TRBV2
CAISQGAGEAQYF TRBJ2-5 13 TRBV10-3
CASMGTERKQYF TRBJ2-7 12 TRBV5-1
CASSPGLARLAGVYNEQFF TRBJ2-1 19 TRBV6-2/TRBV6-3
CASRDDRDYTDTQYF TRBJ2-3 15 TRBV5-4
CSARGLDTLRETQYF TRBJ2-5 15 TRBV20-1
CASSDQAGQRSYNEQFF TRBJ2-1 17 TRBV7-6
CASSLWFLQGSDYGYTF TRBJ1-2 17 TRBV5-1
CASSLLGETPGEAFF TRBJ1-1 15 TRBV7-9
CAWSLVGMGQPQHF TRBJ1-5 14 TRBV30